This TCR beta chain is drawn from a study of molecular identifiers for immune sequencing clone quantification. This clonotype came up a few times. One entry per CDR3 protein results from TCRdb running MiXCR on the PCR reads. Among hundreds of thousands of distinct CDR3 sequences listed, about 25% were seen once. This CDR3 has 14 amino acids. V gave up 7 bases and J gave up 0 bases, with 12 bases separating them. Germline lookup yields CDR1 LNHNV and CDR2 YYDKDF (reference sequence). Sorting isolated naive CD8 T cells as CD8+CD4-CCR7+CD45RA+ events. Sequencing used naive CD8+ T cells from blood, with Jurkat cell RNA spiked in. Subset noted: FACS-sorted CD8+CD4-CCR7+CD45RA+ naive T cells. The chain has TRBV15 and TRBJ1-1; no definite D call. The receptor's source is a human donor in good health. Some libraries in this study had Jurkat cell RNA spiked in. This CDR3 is CATTTEGMNTEAFF. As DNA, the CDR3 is TGTGCCACCACTACAGAGGGCATGAACACTGAAGCTTTCTTT.